These 22 T cell receptor beta chains were all obtained from the same sample, sequenced in a study of CD8+ T cells in alopecia areata. The sample's treatment: oral pan-JAK inhibitor, 5-10 mg twice daily. Extraction of RNA preceded its reverse transcription into cDNA, which served as the sequencing template. TCRdb keeps only in-frame clones here, not all; method: immunoSEQ multiplex PCR. The data show 65,000 to 75,000 clones, 29% seen once. This specimen was CD8+ T cells sorted from blood, taken at week 4, from a patient treated with tofacitinib. The receptors were sampled from a human donor with alopecia areata.

This clone was found a few times. The chain has TRBV30 and TRBJ2-7; tentatively, D is TRBD2 (6 bases). V dropped 2 bases and J dropped 3 bases, with 20 bases sitting between them. Germline V gene lookup returns CDR1 GTSNPN and CDR2 SVGIG (reference sequence). The CDR3 sequence is 16 residues long. The CDR3, as DNA: TGTGCCTGGAGTTCCCGGGGGATGATACCCTTCTACGAGCAGTACTTC. Protein: CAWSSRGMIPFYEQYF.

This clone appeared a few times. The chain recombines TRBV9 with TRBJ2-1; 9 positions match TRBD2. CDR3 size: 15 residues. The V segment lost 4 bases and the J segment 4 bases; nucleotides outside the gene matches: 6. Germline CDR1 SGDLS, CDR2 YYNGEE. CDR3 nucleotides: TGTGCCAGCAGCCCCCTAGCGGGACAGTACAATGAGCAGTTCTTC. It yields the protein CASSPLAGQYNEQFF. The whole variable domain, filled in from reference TRBV9 and TRBJ2-1, reads DSGVTQTPKHLITATGQRVTLRCSPRSGDLSVYWYQQSLDQGLQFLIQYYNGEERAKGNILERFSAQQFPDLHSELNLSSLELGDSALYFCASSPLAGQYNEQFFGPGTRLTVL.

This clone was counted only a few times. CDR3 nucleotide sequence: TGTGCCAGCAGCTTAGGGGGACGGCCGGAGACCCAGTACTTC. Protein sequence: CASSLGGRPETQYF. The chain employs TRBV7-2 and TRBJ2-5; D tentatively reads TRBD1 or TRBD2 (5 bases each). V was shortened by 1 base and J by 5 bases, with 11 bases between the two germline ends. The CDR3 spans 14 residues. Germline CDR1 SGHTA, CDR2 FQGNSA.

The chain links TRBV29-1 to TRBJ2-1; 11 bases are shared with TRBD2. The CDR3 contains 14 residues. Germline CDR1 is SQVTM and CDR2 is ANQGSEA. Losses at the gene ends were 6 bases for V and 10 bases for J; bases not matched to a gene: 11. The chain's CDR3 is CSVAGLAAAGEQFF. The CDR3 nucleotides read TGCAGCGTCGCGGGACTAGCGGCCGCCGGGGAGCAGTTCTTC.

This clone is classed as medium-sized (0.01 to 0.1%). The chain is built from TRBV13 and TRBJ2-1, with TRBD2 matching over 8 bases. This CDR3 has 16 amino acids. Looked up from germline, CDR1 is PRHDT and CDR2 is FYEKMQ (reference sequence). V lost 4 bases to trimming and J lost 5 bases; unmatched junction nucleotides: 10. This chain's CDR3 is CASSSDPSGYDNEQFF. The CDR3 nucleotides are TGTGCCAGCAGCTCGGACCCTAGCGGGTATGACAATGAGCAGTTCTTC.

V usage is TRBV15 and J usage is TRBJ1-5; no firm D call. The CDR3 has 13 amino acids. V lost 8 bases and J 4 bases, leaving 12 bases between the germline ends. Germline CDR1 reads LNHNV; CDR2 reads YYDKDF (reference sequence). The CDR3 sequence is CATGRRANQPQHF. The CDR3, as DNA: TGTGCCACCGGTCGTCGGGCTAATCAGCCCCAGCATTTT.

Ten or more counts support this clone. The chain links TRBV2 to TRBJ2-7; 8 nucleotides line up with TRBD1. The CDR3 is 18 residues long. The junction had 13 bases not matched to a gene; V was cut back by 2 bases and J by 1 base. CDR1 SNHLY and CDR2 FYNNEI come from the germline V gene. CDR3 nucleotide sequence: TGTGCCAGCAGTGAATCGGTCAGGGGGCTAGTATTATCCTACGAGCAGTACTTC. It yields the protein CASSESVRGLVLSYEQYF.

The chain is built from TRBV11-2 and TRBJ2-1; TRBD1 agrees at 8 bases. Germline-derived CDR1 and CDR2 are SGHAT and FQNNGV. The V gene end was trimmed by 4 bases and the J gene end by 6 bases; junction bases not matched to a gene: 2. This CDR3 is 13 amino acids long. The CDR3 bases are TGTGCCAGCAGCTGGACAGGGACCAATGAGCAGTTCTTC. Amino acid sequence: CASSWTGTNEQFF.

As DNA, the CDR3 is TGTGCCAGCAGCGTCTTTTGGTCCACCGGGGAGCTGTTTTTT. This codes for CASSVFWSTGELFF. This sequence joins TRBV6-4 and TRBJ2-2, with D unclear. The CDR3 consists of 14 residues. Germline V CDR1 and CDR2: MRHNA, SNTAGT. V shed 6 bases and J shed 4 bases, with 12 bases lying between them.

This clone appeared a single time. The rearrangement links TRBV19 to TRBJ1-1; no definite D call. The CDR3 contains 15 residues. Germline loops: CDR1 LNHDA, CDR2 SQIVND (reference sequence). V lost 4 bases and J lost 4, with 16 bases in between. The CDR3, as DNA: TGTGCCAGTAGTAGAGGGATGGGTGGCGGCACTGAAGCTTTCTTT. Translating it yields CASSRGMGGGTEAFF.

CDR3 sequence reads: CSVVGSMRTGQHNEQFF. CDR3 in DNA: TGCAGCGTTGTGGGGAGTATGCGGACGGGACAGCACAATGAGCAGTTCTTC. The chain is built from TRBV29-1 and TRBJ2-1, with 7 bases that match TRBD1. CDR3 length: 17 amino acids. Germline trimming cut 4 bases from V and 5 bases from J; bases unmatched to any gene: 17. Germline CDR1 reads SQVTM; CDR2 reads ANQGSEA.

Many counts were recorded for this clone. The V gene is TRBV6-1, the J gene TRBJ2-7, with 8 bases aligning to TRBD1. The CDR3 sequence is 15 residues long. V was pared by 5 bases and J by 3 bases, with 9 bases of the junction left unmatched. The germline CDR1 and CDR2 sequences are MNHNS and SASEGT. DNA of the CDR3: TGTGCCAGCAGTTTCCCCGGACAGGGCCTCTACGAGCAGTACTTC. It codes for CASSFPGQGLYEQYF.

This clone appeared a few times. The germline gene is not matched at one end of the junction; a read error may be the cause. The sample carries other DNA sequences with the same CDR3. The rearrangement joins TRBV5-1 to TRBJ1-1; 9 nucleotides agree with TRBD1. This CDR3 is built from 15 residues. Germline V gene sequence: CDR1 SGHRS, CDR2 YFSETQ. As DNA, the CDR3 is TGTGCCAGCAGCTTGATACAGGGGGCCAACACTGAAGCTTTCTTT. Translated, it gives CASSLIQGANTEAFF.

Only a few counts were recorded for this clone. The rearrangement uses TRBV29-1 and TRBJ2-2; no clear D gene. The germline V gene encodes CDR1 SQVTM and CDR2 ANQGSEA. The CDR3 extends over 13 amino acids. Trimming removed 7 bases at V and 5 bases at J, with 14 bases between. CDR3 DNA: TGCAGCGCTATGCCTCCGTTTACCGGGGAGCTGTTTTTT. It is translated as CSAMPPFTGELFF.

This chain uses TRBV5-4 with TRBJ2-5; 8 bases are a match to TRBD2. Germline lookup yields CDR1 SGHNT and CDR2 YYREEE (reference sequence). This CDR3 has 16 amino acids. The V gene end was trimmed by 3 bases and the J gene end by 4 bases; junction bases not matched to a gene: 11. This chain's CDR3 is CASSWGPGGQRETQYF. For the CDR3, the DNA is TGTGCCAGCAGCTGGGGACCGGGAGGGCAGAGAGAGACCCAGTACTTC.

V is TRBV23-1 and J is TRBJ2-5, with a possible D match to TRBD1 (5 bases). TRBV23-1 is sorted into the ORF group, with uncertain function. Trimming took 3 bases from V and 1 from J, leaving 18 bases between them. The CDR3 runs 17 residues. The CDR3 reads CASSHRCSSRGQETQYF. In DNA form, the CDR3 reads TGCGCCAGCAGTCATAGGTGTTCTAGTAGGGGCCAAGAGACCCAGTACTTC.

The J gene is TRBJ2-6, the V gene TRBV4-1; D perhaps matches TRBD2 (6 bases). The CDR3 has 16 amino acids. CDR1 MGHRA and CDR2 YSYEKL come from the germline V gene. Trimming removed 3 bases from V and 4 bases from J, with 13 bases in between. The CDR3 here is CASSHYGGSGANVLTF. CDR3 coding DNA: TGCGCCAGCAGCCACTATGGGGGGTCCGGGGCCAACGTCCTGACTTTC.

This clone was seen a handful of times. The rearrangement uses TRBV30 and TRBJ2-5; D not resolved. The CDR3 is 13 amino acids. The ends were cut back, 0 bases at V and 9 bases at J, with 14 bases in the middle. Germline V gives CDR1 GTSNPN, CDR2 SVGIG (reference sequence). The CDR3 protein is CAWSVLQNEAQYF. The CDR3 DNA follows: TGTGCCTGGAGTGTCCTGCAGAACGAGGCCCAGTACTTC.

This chain connects TRBV4-1 to TRBJ2-2; D gene uncertain. The germline V gene has CDR1 MGHRA and CDR2 YSYEKL. V was shortened by 6 bases and J by 3 bases, with 17 bases between the two germline ends. CDR3 size: 16 residues. The CDR3 protein is CASRQTEGSYTGELFF. DNA for the CDR3: TGCGCCAGCAGACAAACCGAAGGGTCCTACACCGGGGAGCTGTTTTTT.

This clone was seen only a few times. The J gene is TRBJ2-2, the V gene TRBV29-1; possible D gene TRBD1, 6 bases. The CDR3 runs to 12 residues. Germline-derived CDR1 and CDR2 are SQVTM and ANQGSEA. The ends were cut back, 6 bases at V and 7 bases at J, with 12 bases in the middle. The CDR3 region is CSVRAGVGELFF. The DNA of the CDR3 is TGCAGCGTGAGGGCAGGGGTCGGGGAGCTGTTTTTT.

The rearrangement joins TRBV20-1 to TRBJ2-7, with D unresolved. Trimming pared 4 bases from V and 0 bases from J, leaving 1 base between. CDR1 DFQATT and CDR2 SNEGSKA come from the germline V gene (reference sequence). This CDR3 has 10 amino acids. The CDR3 DNA follows: TGCAGTGCTAACTCCTACGAGCAGTACTTC. This codes for CSANSYEQYF.

This clone was seen more than once but under ten times. One end of the junction varies from germline; a read error may be responsible. This chain links TRBV4-1 with TRBJ2-1; D gene ambiguous. Germline CDR1 and CDR2: MGHRA and YSYEKL. The CDR3 runs 12 residues. The CDR3 region is CASSPLGPEQFF. CDR3 sequence (DNA): TGTGCCAGCAGCCCCCTAGGGCCTGAGCAGTTCTTC.